This T cell receptor beta chain was captured by sequencing in a study of CD8 T cell repertoires and HIV-1 epitope variants. V was cut by 2 bases and J by 4 bases, with 8 bases left in between. The CDR3 totals 13 residues. Germline-derived CDR1 and CDR2 are MNHEY and SMNVEV (reference sequence). Only in-frame clones appear in the TCRdb table, and some are missing; sequencing was by immunoSEQ multiplex PCR. The sample yields tens of thousands of clones, roughly 80% seen once. This receptor was obtained from a male donor with HIV. The material sequenced was uncultured baseline CD8+ T cells from peripheral blood mononuclear cells (PBMCs). The chain joins TRBV27 to TRBJ1-2; D perhaps matches TRBD1 (5 bases). The CDR3 DNA is TGTGCCAGCAGTTTAGGGGGGGGCTATGGCTACACCTTC. Translation: CASSLGGGYGYTF.